Included here is one T cell receptor (beta chain) sequence, with context. This entry is derived from a study of technical replicates of blood from a few donors. The protocol was immunoSEQ multiplex PCR, while the TCRdb copy is restricted to in-frame clones and leaves out a portion. The table shows some 79,000 clones, with approximately 91% occurring only once. The V end was cut by 4 bases, the J end by 0 bases, with 8 bases between. Germline CDR1 SGHKS, CDR2 YYEKEE (reference sequence). The CDR3 consists of 13 residues. The chain is built from TRBV5-5 and TRBJ2-7; a possible D gene is TRBD1 (5 bases). The sequence derives from a human donor in good health. Some clones in this sample may be carry-over from other donors' samples. The sample was T cells isolated from PBMCs. The CDR3 nucleotides read TGTGCCAGCAGCGACGACAGCTCCTACGAGCAGTACTTC. The encoded protein is CASSDDSSYEQYF.